These T cell receptor beta chains were read from a single sample in a study of blood T cell repertoires in COVID-19. The assay was immunoSEQ multiplex PCR, and TCRdb's table has in-frame clones only and misses some. The sample includes over 350,000 clones, roughly nine tenths of them seen just once. The sample was PBMCs or T cells enriched from blood (not recorded which). These receptors all come from a woman in her thirties or forties who had been exposed to COVID-19. CDR3s include the opening cysteine and the closing phenylalanine or tryptophan. D genes are given only for firm matches. The size field is filled for only some rows; it gives once, few, many or a size class.

d_call	v_call	j_call	clone_size	cdr3_nt	cdr3_aa
NA	TRBV5-4	TRBJ1-2	once	TGTGCCAGCAGCCCCAACTTGAGGGCTGGCTACACCTTC	CASSPNLRAGYTF
NA	TRBV7-3	TRBJ2-2	NA	TGTGCCAGCAGTTCAACTTACACCGGGGAGCTGTTTTTT	CASSSTYTGELFF
TRBD2	TRBV9	TRBJ2-3	NA	TGTGCCAGCAGTTCTAGCGGGAGGGCGACAGATACGCAGTATTTT	CASSSSGRATDTQYF
TRBD1	TRBV5-1	TRBJ2-3	NA	TGCGCCAGCAGGAGGACAGGATTTGATGATACGCAGTATTTT	CASRRTGFDDTQYF
TRBD1	TRBV6-5	TRBJ1-2	NA	TGTGCCAGCAGAACGCAGGGGGCTGAGGGCTACACCTTC	CASRTQGAEGYTF
TRBD1	TRBV30	TRBJ1-6	NA	TGTGCCTGGAGTGCAGAAAGGACAGGGGGCGGAAGCTCACCCCTCCACTTT	CAWSAERTGGGSSPLHF
NA	TRBV13	TRBJ2-1	NA	TGTGCCAGCAGCAAGGAGAGCTCCTACAATGAGCAGTTCTTC	CASSKESSYNEQFF
NA	TRBV27	TRBJ1-1	NA	TGTGCCAGCAGTTTAAGAAGGGGTGGGACTGAAGCTTTCTTT	CASSLRRGGTEAFF
TRBD1	TRBV25-1	TRBJ1-2	NA	TGTGCCAGCAGTAGACAGGGGGCGGATTTCTATGGCTACACCTTC	CASSRQGADFYGYTF
TRBD1	TRBV18	TRBJ2-3	NA	TGTGCCAGCTCACCAGAAGGGACAGCGACAGATACGCAGTATTTT	CASSPEGTATDTQYF
TRBD2	TRBV7-8	TRBJ2-7	NA	TGTGCCAGCAGCTTTGGGACTAGCGCCTACGAGCAGTACTTC	CASSFGTSAYEQYF